The TCR beta chain described here comes from a study of graft-versus-host responses after intestinal transplantation. Whole-study findings and limits: GvH clones were found in recipient marrow; some appeared first in ileum or blood.

As regards this clone: Its matching antigen is unknown.

The protocol was immunoSEQ multiplex PCR, while the TCRdb copy is restricted to in-frame clones and leaves out a portion. The sample yields tens of thousands of clones, less than 95% seen once. The CDR3 runs 15 residues. Per germline, CDR1 MRHNA and CDR2 SNTAGT. V gave up 3 bases and J gave up 1 base; unmatched junction bases: 0. Specimen: PBMCs, collected 650 to 670 days after intestinal transplant. This sequence joins TRBV6-4 and TRBJ2-2; 9 bases are shared with TRBD2. The receptor comes from a human patient who received an intestinal transplant, so some T cells may come from the graft donor. The CDR3 sequence: CASSETSGNTGELFF. CDR3 coding DNA: TGTGCCAGCAGTGAGACTAGCGGGAACACCGGGGAGCTGTTTTTT.